The sequence of this TCR beta chain was determined in a study of CD8 T cells in Susac syndrome (dated by TCRdb to about 2019). With respect to the entire study: The study used repertoire sequencing to test whether antigen drove CD8+ T cell activation and differentiation in Susac syndrome. CD8+ T cell repertoire clonality was compared between 11 to 12 healthy donors, approximately 14 Susac syndrome patients and some 15 multiple sclerosis patients.

RNA was extracted using the RNeasy kit, and roughly 0.45 to 1 microgram was reverse transcribed with random hexamers. TCR beta CDR3 regions were amplified with the immunoSEQ multiplex PCR assay covering 54 Vbeta and 13 Jbeta segments. PCR amplification bias was corrected by using a synthetic template baseline for primer optimization and computational correction. Per the original workflow: Only productive sequences were kept, with reads annotated to V, D and J genes according to IMGT and analyzed in immunoSEQ Analyzer. Clonality was calculated as one minus the Shannon entropy normalized by log2 of the number of productive unique sequences. For each patient and control, public and private clones were evaluated among the 100 most prevalent clones. Clones were defined as Susac-specific if absent from the healthy and MS cohorts, from 900 to 1,200 published viral clones and from other ImmuneACCESS disease sequences. TCRdb reprocessed the public reads (quality trimming at Q25 with fastp, clone calling with MiXCR) and kept in-frame beta chains. Here each entry gathers all rows of one CDR3 protein and keeps the most common genes and DNA. The V and J calls reflect TCRdb's pipeline rather than the authors' work. The table for this sample lists roughly 140,000 distinct CDR3 sequences; 95% to 96% of them were counted only once. The top ten clones comprise roughly 0.16% of the sample.

The paper's findings and limits, for the study overall: The study acknowledged that relatively few individuals were included in the TCR sequencing and HLA analysis.

The trim is 0 bases for V and 5 bases for J, with a gap of 11 bases between the germline ends. Inclusive of the bounding cysteine and phenylalanine, the CDR3 is 14 residues long. Only the CDR3 region is kept as DNA, spanning 42 bases read in frame from base 1. As encoded in the germline V gene, CDR1 is SQVTM while CDR2 is ANQGSEA. Peripheral blood CD8+ and CD4+ T cells from healthy donors, Susac syndrome patients and multiple sclerosis patients were profiled by high-throughput TCR beta sequencing. The multiple sclerosis controls were treatment-naive patients whose relapsing-remitting disease, either stable or active, fulfilled the revised McDonald criteria. Bulk CD8+ and CD4+ T cells were purified by magnetic negative isolation, while CD8+ TEMRA cells were enriched using FACS. Blood was collected in EDTA tubes and processed within 24 hours, with PBMCs isolated through density gradient centrifugation. PBMCs destined for TCR sequencing were cryopreserved in liquid nitrogen and later thawed in a 37 °C water bath. A purity of at least 90% was achieved for sorted or isolated CD4+, CD8+ and CD8+ TEMRA cells.

On this clonotype: Its specific antigen is unknown. No base quality values were provided; no much bigger clone lies one nucleotide off.

Recombination linked TRBV29-1 to TRBJ2-4; the best D guess is TRBD1, with 5 bases matching. Material: CD8+ T cells from PBMCs. The receptor was isolated from a human donor with multiple sclerosis. The bases are TGCAGCGTTGAAGATCAACAGGTAGAAAACATTCAGTACTTC. Its protein product is CSVEDQQVENIQYF.